This TCR beta chain is drawn from a study of vaccination effects on CD4 cells after COVID-19. Within the ViraFEST assay, antigen-specific CD4+ T cells underwent expansion with viral peptide pools prior to sequencing. Cultured cells yielded isolated CD4+ T cells after 10 days. Participants were vaccinated with two doses of either the BNT162b2 or mRNA-1273 vaccine. Assay: immunoSEQ multiplex PCR; the TCRdb copy retains only in-frame clones and omits some. This sample has tens of thousands of clones, with 60% to 80% found just once. Remarks on this clone: The antigen is not known.

Germline-derived CDR1 and CDR2 are LNHDA and SQIVND (reference sequence). The CDR3 has 15 amino acids. V lost 6 bases to trimming and J lost 2 bases; unmatched junction nucleotides: 5. The specimen comprised CD4+ T cells from PBMCs cultured with HCoV-229E spike peptides, sampled after COVID-19 vaccination. This receptor was taken from a human donor who received a COVID-19 vaccine. V is TRBV19 and J is TRBJ1-4; 8 positions match TRBD1. In DNA form, the CDR3 reads TGTGCCAGTAGGCGGACAGGGACCACTAATGAAAAACTGTTTTTT. It codes for CASRRTGTTNEKLFF.